The 17 T cell receptor beta chains reported below all come from one sample, sequenced in a study of blood T cell repertoires in COVID-19. Some clones are missing from TCRdb's copy, which holds only in-frame ones; the method was immunoSEQ multiplex PCR. Among around 160,000 clones listed, 75% to 90% were seen once. The sample consisted of peripheral blood. All receptors derive from a man in his late teens or twenties with COVID-19, enrolled during active disease.

The genes are TRBV18 and TRBJ2-7, with TRBD2 matching 8 bases. J was trimmed by 5 bases and V by 3 bases; bases with no gene match: 9. The germline V gene encodes CDR1 KGHSH and CDR2 LQKENI. The CDR3 consists of 15 residues. This CDR3 reads CASSPTGGIVHEQYF. CDR3 DNA: TGTGCCAGCTCACCGACGGGAGGGATTGTACACGAGCAGTACTTC.

The V and J genes are TRBV9 and TRBJ2-1, with TRBD2 matching over 8 bases. The V and J ends lost 4 bases and 0 bases, in that order; junction bases with no gene match: 9. The V gene's germline CDR1 is SGDLS and CDR2 YYNGEE. CDR3 size: 17 residues. CDR3 residues: CASSPPIGGGSYNEQFF. Here the CDR3 DNA reads TGTGCCAGCAGCCCCCCCATCGGGGGGGGCTCCTACAATGAGCAGTTCTTC.

The chain employs TRBV6-5 and TRBJ2-3; 9 nucleotides match TRBD1. V shed 5 bases and J 4 bases; nucleotides not matched to a gene: 7. This CDR3 spans 15 amino acids. CDR1 and CDR2 from the germline V gene are MNHEY and SVGAGI. In DNA, the CDR3 is TGTGCCAGCAGTCCGCGGACAGGGGAAGCAGATACGCAGTATTTT. Translation: CASSPRTGEADTQYF.

This chain links TRBV25-1 with TRBJ2-6; tentative D call: TRBD1 (6 bases). V was cut by 1 base and J by 2 bases, with 9 bases left in between. CDR1 is MGHDK, CDR2 SYGVNS, per germline. This CDR3 has 16 residues. The CDR3 spells CASSESNRAGANVLTF. CDR3 in DNA: TGTGCCAGCAGTGAATCCAACAGGGCTGGGGCCAACGTCCTGACTTTC. The full variable domain, completed using reference TRBV25-1 and TRBJ2-6, is EADIYQTPRYLVIGTGKKITLECSQTMGHDKMYWYQQDPGMELHLIHYSYGVNSTEKGDLSSESTVSRIRTEHFPLTLESARPSHTSQYLCASSESNRAGANVLTFGAGSRLTVL.

V and J are TRBV7-2 and TRBJ2-7; no clear D gene. The CDR3 contains 13 residues. The germline V gene has CDR1 SGHTA and CDR2 FQGNSA. V shed 1 base and J shed 5 bases, with 9 bases lying between them. The CDR3 loop reads CASSLGLQNEQYF. The CDR3 region has the DNA TGTGCCAGCAGCTTAGGGCTACAGAACGAGCAGTACTTC.

The chain has TRBV24-1 and TRBJ2-7; 10 nucleotides match TRBD2. This CDR3 region has 17 residues. V lost 0 bases, J lost 5 bases, and 9 bases stayed unmatched. Germline V CDR1 and CDR2: KGHDR, SFDVKD. CDR3 region: CATSDLKASGSLDEQYF. CDR3 coding DNA: TGTGCCACCAGTGATTTGAAAGCTAGCGGGAGTCTAGACGAGCAGTACTTC.

The chain employs TRBV7-9 and TRBJ2-3; 7 bases agree with TRBD1. The CDR3 totals 15 residues. Trimming cost V 4 bases and J 1 base; bases outside gene matches: 5. CDR1 is SEHNR, CDR2 FQNEAQ, per germline (reference sequence). The CDR3: CASSYRDRGTDTQYF. The CDR3, as DNA: TGTGCCAGCAGCTACCGGGACAGAGGCACAGATACGCAGTATTTT.

J is TRBJ2-7 and V is TRBV10-1, with D tentatively TRBD1 (7 bases). CDR3 size: 14 residues. Germline CDR1 is WNHNN and CDR2 is SYGVQD (reference sequence). The V end was cut by 2 bases, the J end by 5 bases, with 13 bases between. In DNA form, the CDR3 reads TGCGCCAGCAGTGAGAGGGGGCCTAGCGACGAGCAGTACTTC. Protein product: CASSERGPSDEQYF.

As to this clone: The sample carries other DNA sequences with the same CDR3. The rearrangement uses TRBV12-3 or TRBV12-4 and TRBJ2-1; D is unresolved. V lost 3 bases and J lost 6, with 6 bases in between. CDR3 size: 12 residues. The CDR3 protein is CASSFLRNEQFF. The CDR3 DNA reads as TGTGCCAGCAGTTTTCTCCGCAATGAGCAGTTCTTC.

The chain couples TRBV9 to TRBJ2-6, with 8 nucleotides matching TRBD1. The germline V gene encodes CDR1 SGDLS and CDR2 YYNGEE. The CDR3 extends over 17 amino acids. V shed 6 bases and J 0 bases; nucleotides not matched to a gene: 8. The DNA for the CDR3 is TGTGCCAGCAAGGGGGACAGGCTCCCCTCTGGGGCCAACGTCCTGACTTTC. It codes for CASKGDRLPSGANVLTF.

This clone occurred once. The rearrangement uses TRBV27 and TRBJ1-1; D possibly corresponds to TRBD1 (5 bases). There are 16 residues in the CDR3. The V gene lost 1 base and the J gene lost 1 base, with 13 bases spanning the gap. The germline gives CDR1 MNHEY, CDR2 SMNVEV (reference sequence). CDR3 amino acids: CASSLFIGAGNTEAFF. The DNA for the CDR3 is TGTGCCAGCAGTTTATTTATTGGGGCTGGGAACACTGAAGCTTTCTTT.

The rearrangement uses TRBV30 and TRBJ1-1; 12 bases align to TRBD1. The CDR3 spans 15 residues. The germline CDR1 and CDR2 sequences are GTSNPN and SVGIG (reference sequence). The V and J ends lost 0 bases and 7 bases, in that order; junction bases with no gene match: 6. The DNA of the CDR3 is TGTGCCTGGAGTGTACGGGACAGGGGGCTTGGTGAAGCTTTCTTT. Protein product: CAWSVRDRGLGEAFF.

The chain couples TRBV6-5 to TRBJ2-3; 12 nucleotides align to TRBD1. CDR1 is MNHEY and CDR2 is SVGAGI in the germline V gene. V lost 6 bases and J lost 5; bases outside the gene matches: 6. The CDR3 is made up of 15 amino acids. The CDR3 reads CASRTGTGGVDTQYF. The CDR3 DNA reads TGTGCCAGCAGAACCGGGACAGGGGGCGTAGATACGCAGTATTTT.

In its sample, this clone was seen once. This chain connects TRBV6-5 to TRBJ2-3, with a possible D match to TRBD2 (5 bases). V lost 10 bases and J lost 7, with 24 bases in between. Germline loops: CDR1 MNHEY, CDR2 SVGAGI. The CDR3 contains 15 residues. CDR3 sequence (DNA): TGTGCCACTAGCCGGGCCCAGCGACCCGGGCATACGCAGTATTTT. Translation: CATSRAQRPGHTQYF.

The rearrangement joins TRBV6-5 to TRBJ2-7, with 7 bases lining up with TRBD2. V lost 6 bases and J lost 4; bases outside the gene matches: 6. The CDR3 is made up of 13 amino acids. Germline assignment: CDR1 MNHEY and CDR2 SVGAGI. For the CDR3, the DNA is TGTGCCAGCAGCAGCGGGGAAATATACGAGCAGTACTTC. Its translation: CASSSGEIYEQYF.

The rearrangement joins TRBV28 to TRBJ2-4; weak D call: TRBD2 (6 bases). The V gene's germline CDR1 is MDHEN and CDR2 SYDVKM. The CDR3 has 14 residues. The V end was cut by 2 bases, the J end by 9 bases, with 14 bases between. CDR3 region: CASSLRQGGGIQYF. CDR3 coding DNA: TGTGCCAGCAGTTTAAGGCAGGGAGGTGGCATTCAGTACTTC.

The chain employs TRBV28 and TRBJ1-2, with D possibly TRBD1 on 5 matching bases. Germline-derived CDR1 and CDR2 are MDHEN and SYDVKM. This CDR3 contains 12 residues. Trimming took off 7 bases at V and 11 bases at J, with 17 bases between the two ends. The CDR3 DNA is TGTGCCAGCACCCGTGGGGGAGGGGCATACACCTTC. As protein: CASTRGGGAYTF.